Listed here are 4 T cell receptor beta chains from one sample, sequenced in a study of cytomegalovirus exposure and HLA in healthy donors. With 60 Vbeta and 13 Jbeta primers, the PCR was carried out. TCRdb's table, derived via immunoSEQ multiplex PCR, lists solely in-frame clones and lacks some. The sample has around 190,000 clones; about 87% are singletons. The specimen was PBMCs. The source is a woman younger than 30 in good health and CMV-seronegative.

This clone was found once. The chain is built from TRBV5-4 and TRBJ1-2; D is uncertain. The CDR3 runs 13 residues. Trimming took off 0 bases at V and 4 bases at J, with 7 bases between the two ends. Germline assignment: CDR1 SGHNT and CDR2 YYREEE (reference sequence). The CDR3 is CASSLAFSYGYTF. DNA of the CDR3: TGTGCCAGCAGCTTGGCCTTTAGCTATGGCTACACCTTC.

The J gene is TRBJ1-4, the V gene TRBV28, with D maybe TRBD1 (5 bases). The CDR3 is 15 amino acids. The ends were cut back, 6 bases at V and 7 bases at J, with 18 bases in the middle. The V gene's germline CDR1 is MDHEN and CDR2 SYDVKM. The CDR3 region is CASSTVGGGAEKLFF. CDR3 nucleotide sequence: TGTGCCAGCAGCACTGTCGGGGGGGGTGCTGAAAAACTGTTTTTT.

The V gene is TRBV19, the J gene TRBJ2-1, with TRBD2 matching 8 bases. This CDR3 has 15 amino acids. V shed 4 bases and J 6 bases; nucleotides not matched to a gene: 8. Germline V CDR1 and CDR2: LNHDA, SQIVND (reference sequence). The CDR3 nucleotides are TGTGCCAGTAGTACGGGGACTAGAGGTGGCAATGAGCAGTTCTTC. Amino acid sequence: CASSTGTRGGNEQFF.

The J gene is TRBJ1-3, the V gene TRBV5-1; tentatively, D is TRBD1 (6 bases). Germline V gives CDR1 SGHRS, CDR2 YFSETQ. CDR3 length: 14 residues. The V end lost 8 bases, the J end lost 4 bases, and 16 bases lay between the germline ends. Here the CDR3 reads CARQGYLRGNTIYF. The CDR3 bases are TGCGCCAGACAGGGTTACCTTAGGGGAAACACCATATATTTT.